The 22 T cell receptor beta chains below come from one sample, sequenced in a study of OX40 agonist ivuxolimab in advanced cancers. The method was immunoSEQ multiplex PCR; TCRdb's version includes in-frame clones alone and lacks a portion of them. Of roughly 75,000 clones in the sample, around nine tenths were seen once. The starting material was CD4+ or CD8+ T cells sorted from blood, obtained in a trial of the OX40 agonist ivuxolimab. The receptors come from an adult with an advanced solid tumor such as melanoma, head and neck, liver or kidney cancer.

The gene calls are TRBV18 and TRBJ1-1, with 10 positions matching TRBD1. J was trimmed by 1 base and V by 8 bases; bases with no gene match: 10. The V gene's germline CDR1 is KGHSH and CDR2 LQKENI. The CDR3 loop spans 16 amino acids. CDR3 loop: CASTQRTGGGNTEAFF. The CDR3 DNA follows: TGTGCCAGCACGCAGCGGACAGGGGGGGGGAACACTGAAGCTTTCTTT.

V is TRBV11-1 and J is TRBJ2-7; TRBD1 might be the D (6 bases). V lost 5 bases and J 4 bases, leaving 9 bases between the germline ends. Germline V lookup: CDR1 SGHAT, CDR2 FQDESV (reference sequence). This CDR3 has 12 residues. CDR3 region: CASSIQGYEQYF. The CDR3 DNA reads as TGTGCCAGCAGCATACAGGGTTACGAGCAGTACTTC. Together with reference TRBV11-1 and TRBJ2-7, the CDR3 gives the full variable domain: EAEVAQSPRYKITEKSQAVAFWCDPISGHATLYWYRQILGQGPELLVQFQDESVVDDSQLPKDRFSAERLKGVDSTLKIQPAELGDSAMYLCASSIQGYEQYFGPGTRLTVT.

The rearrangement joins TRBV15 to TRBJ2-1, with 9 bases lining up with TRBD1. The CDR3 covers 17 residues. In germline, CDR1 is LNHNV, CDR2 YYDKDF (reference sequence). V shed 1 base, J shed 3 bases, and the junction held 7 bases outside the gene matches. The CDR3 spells CATSRGGGTGLYNEQFF. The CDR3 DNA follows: TGTGCCACCAGCAGAGGAGGGGGGACAGGGCTCTACAATGAGCAGTTCTTC. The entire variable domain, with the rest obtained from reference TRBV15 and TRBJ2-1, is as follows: DAMVIQNPRYQVTQFGKPVTLSCSQTLNHNVMYWYQQKSSQAPKLLFHYYDKDFNNEADTPDNFQSRRPNTSFCFLDIRSPGLGDTAMYLCATSRGGGTGLYNEQFFGPGTRLTVL.

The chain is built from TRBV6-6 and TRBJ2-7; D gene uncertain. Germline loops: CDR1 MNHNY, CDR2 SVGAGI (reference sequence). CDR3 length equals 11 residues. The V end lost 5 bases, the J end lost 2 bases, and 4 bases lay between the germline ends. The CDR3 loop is CASSTTYEQYF. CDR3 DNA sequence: TGTGCCAGCAGTACAACCTACGAGCAGTACTTC.

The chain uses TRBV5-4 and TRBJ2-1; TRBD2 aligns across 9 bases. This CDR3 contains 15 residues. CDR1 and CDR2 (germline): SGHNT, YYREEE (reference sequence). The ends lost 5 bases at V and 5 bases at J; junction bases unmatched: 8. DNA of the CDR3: TGTGCCAGCAGGCTAGCGGGATCGGGCGACAATGAGCAGTTCTTC. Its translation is CASRLAGSGDNEQFF.

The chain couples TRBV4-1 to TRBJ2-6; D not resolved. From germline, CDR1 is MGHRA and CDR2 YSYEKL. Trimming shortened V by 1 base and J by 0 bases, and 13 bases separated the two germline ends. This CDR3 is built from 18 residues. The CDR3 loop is CASSQVSGSFSGANVLTF. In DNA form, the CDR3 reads TGCGCCAGCAGCCAAGTCTCCGGAAGTTTCTCTGGGGCCAACGTCCTGACTTTC.

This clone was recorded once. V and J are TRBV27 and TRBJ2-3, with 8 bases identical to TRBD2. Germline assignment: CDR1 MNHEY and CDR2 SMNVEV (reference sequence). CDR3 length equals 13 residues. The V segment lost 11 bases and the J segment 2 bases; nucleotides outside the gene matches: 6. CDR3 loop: CAAALADTDTQYF. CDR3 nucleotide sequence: TGTGCCGCTGCACTAGCGGACACAGATACGCAGTATTTT.

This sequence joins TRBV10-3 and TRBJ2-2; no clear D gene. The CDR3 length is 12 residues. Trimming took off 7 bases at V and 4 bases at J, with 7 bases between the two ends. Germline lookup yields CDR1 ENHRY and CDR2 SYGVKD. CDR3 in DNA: TGTGCCATCAAGGGTGGCACCGGGGAGCTGTTTTTT. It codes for CAIKGGTGELFF.

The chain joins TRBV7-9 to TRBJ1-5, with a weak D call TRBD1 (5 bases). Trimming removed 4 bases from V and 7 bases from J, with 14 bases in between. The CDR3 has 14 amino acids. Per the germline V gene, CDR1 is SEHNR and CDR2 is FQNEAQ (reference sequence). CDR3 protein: CASSSTGTGQPQHF. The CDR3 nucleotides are TGTGCCAGCAGCTCCACTGGGACTGGCCAGCCCCAGCATTTT.

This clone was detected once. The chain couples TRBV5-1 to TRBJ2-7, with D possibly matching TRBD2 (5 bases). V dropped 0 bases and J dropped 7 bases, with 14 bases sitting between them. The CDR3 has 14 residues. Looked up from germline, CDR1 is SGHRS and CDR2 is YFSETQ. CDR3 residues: CASSLEGDPGEQYF. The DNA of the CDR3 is TGCGCCAGCAGCTTGGAAGGCGACCCGGGAGAGCAGTACTTC.

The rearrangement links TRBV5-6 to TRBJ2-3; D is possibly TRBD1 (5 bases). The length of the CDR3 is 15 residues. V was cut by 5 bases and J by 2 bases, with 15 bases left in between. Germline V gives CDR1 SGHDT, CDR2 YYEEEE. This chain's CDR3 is CASRQWGTPTDTQYF. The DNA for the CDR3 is TGTGCCAGCAGACAATGGGGCACACCCACAGATACGCAGTATTTT.

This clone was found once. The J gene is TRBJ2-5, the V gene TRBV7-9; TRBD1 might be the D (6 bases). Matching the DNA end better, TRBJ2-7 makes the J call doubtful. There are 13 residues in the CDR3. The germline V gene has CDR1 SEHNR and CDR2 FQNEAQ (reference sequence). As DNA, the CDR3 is TGTGCCAGCAGCGACGACAGGTTTTACGAGCAGTACTTC. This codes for CASSDDRFYEQYF.

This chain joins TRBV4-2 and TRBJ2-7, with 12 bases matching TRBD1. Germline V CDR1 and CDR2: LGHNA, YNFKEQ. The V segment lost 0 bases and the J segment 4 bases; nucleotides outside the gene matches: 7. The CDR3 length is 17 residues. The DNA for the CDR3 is TGTGCCAGCAGCCAAGATTCTGGGACAGGGGGCATGTACGAGCAGTACTTC. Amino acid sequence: CASSQDSGTGGMYEQYF.

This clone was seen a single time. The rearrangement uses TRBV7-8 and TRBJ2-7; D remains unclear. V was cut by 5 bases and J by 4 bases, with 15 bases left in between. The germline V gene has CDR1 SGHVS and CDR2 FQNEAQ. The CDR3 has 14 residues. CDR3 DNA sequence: TGTGCCAGCAGCCCCCCCAGCTCCTTTTACGAGCAGTACTTC. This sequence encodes CASSPPSSFYEQYF.

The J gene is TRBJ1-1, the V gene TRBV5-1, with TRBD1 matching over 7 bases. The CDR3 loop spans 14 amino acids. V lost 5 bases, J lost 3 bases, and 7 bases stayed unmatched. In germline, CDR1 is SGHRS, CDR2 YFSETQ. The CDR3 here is CASSRDRLDTEAFF. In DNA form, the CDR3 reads TGCGCCAGCAGTCGGGACAGACTAGACACTGAAGCTTTCTTT.

As DNA, the CDR3 is TGTGCCAGTAGTATAGGTGTGGGTTTAACAGATACGCAGTATTTT. As protein: CASSIGVGLTDTQYF. The chain uses TRBV19 and TRBJ2-3; no firm D call. V was clipped by 1 base and J by 3 bases, with 11 bases between them. Per germline, CDR1 LNHDA and CDR2 SQIVND (reference sequence). The CDR3 sequence is 15 residues long. The whole variable domain, remainder taken from reference TRBV19 and TRBJ2-3, is DGGITQSPKYLFRKEGQNVTLSCEQNLNHDAMYWYRQDPGQGLRLIYYSQIVNDFQKGDIAEGYSVSREKKESFPLTVTSAQKNPTAFYLCASSIGVGLTDTQYFGPGTRLTVL.

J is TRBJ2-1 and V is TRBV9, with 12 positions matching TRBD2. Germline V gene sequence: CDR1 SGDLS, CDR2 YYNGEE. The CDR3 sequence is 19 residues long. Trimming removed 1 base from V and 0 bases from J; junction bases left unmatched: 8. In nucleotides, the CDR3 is TGTGCCAGCAGCGTAAGTTCCCTAGCGGGAGGGAGCTCCTACAATGAGCAGTTCTTC. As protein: CASSVSSLAGGSSYNEQFF. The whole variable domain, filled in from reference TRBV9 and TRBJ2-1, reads DSGVTQTPKHLITATGQRVTLRCSPRSGDLSVYWYQQSLDQGLQFLIQYYNGEERAKGNILERFSAQQFPDLHSELNLSSLELGDSALYFCASSVSSLAGGSSYNEQFFGPGTRLTVL.

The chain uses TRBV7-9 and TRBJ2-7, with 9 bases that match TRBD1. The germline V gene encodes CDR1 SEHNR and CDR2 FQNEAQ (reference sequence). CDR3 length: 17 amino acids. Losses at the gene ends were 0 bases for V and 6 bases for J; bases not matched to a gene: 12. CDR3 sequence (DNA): TGTGCCAGCAGCTTAGCGGTTTTGGAGACAGGGGGTGGCGAGCAGTACTTC. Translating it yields CASSLAVLETGGGEQYF.

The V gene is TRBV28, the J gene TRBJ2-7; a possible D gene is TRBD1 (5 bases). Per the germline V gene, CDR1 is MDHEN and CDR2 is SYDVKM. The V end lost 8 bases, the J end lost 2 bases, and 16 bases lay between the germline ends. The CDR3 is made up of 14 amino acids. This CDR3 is CASAVHRSAYEQYF. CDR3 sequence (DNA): TGTGCCAGCGCCGTCCACAGGAGCGCCTACGAGCAGTACTTC.

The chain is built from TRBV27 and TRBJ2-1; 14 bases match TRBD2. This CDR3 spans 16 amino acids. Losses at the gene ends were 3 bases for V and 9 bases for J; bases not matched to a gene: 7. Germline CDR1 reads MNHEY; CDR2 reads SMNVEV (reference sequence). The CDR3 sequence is CASSLTSGRARPEQFF. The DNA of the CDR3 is TGTGCCAGCAGTTTGACTAGCGGGAGGGCCCGACCTGAGCAGTTCTTC.

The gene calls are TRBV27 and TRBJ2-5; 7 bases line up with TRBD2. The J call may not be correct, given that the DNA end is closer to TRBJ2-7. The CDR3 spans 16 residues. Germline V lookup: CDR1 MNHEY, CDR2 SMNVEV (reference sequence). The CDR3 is CASSLFPSGTTYEQYF. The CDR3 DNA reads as TGTGCCAGCAGTTTATTCCCTAGCGGAACCACCTACGAGCAGTACTTC.

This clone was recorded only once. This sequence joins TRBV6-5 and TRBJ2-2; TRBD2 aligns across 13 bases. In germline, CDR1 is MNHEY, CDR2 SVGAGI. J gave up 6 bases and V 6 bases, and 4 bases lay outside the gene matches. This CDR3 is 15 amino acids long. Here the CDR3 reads CASSWTSGSAGELFF. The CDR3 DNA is TGTGCCAGCAGCTGGACTAGCGGGAGCGCCGGGGAGCTGTTTTTT.